One and the same sample provided the 18 T cell receptor beta chains below, sequenced in a study of T-cell reconstitution after alpha-beta-depleted transplantation in children. Unique molecular identifiers featured in how the TCRbeta library was prepared. TCRdb processed the PCR reads anew with MiXCR; each CDR3 protein has one entry. The table shows approximately 240,000 distinct CDR3 sequences, with under 9.5% occurring only once. The input for sequencing was PBMCs from the stem cell graft donor, taken from the stem cell graft. The receptor set was obtained from a human donor who donated a stem cell graft to a child with acute lymphoblastic leukemia.

The chain is built from TRBV7-6 and TRBJ2-2, with 7 positions matching TRBD2. The CDR3 totals 17 residues. The V segment lost 2 bases and the J segment 0 bases; nucleotides outside the gene matches: 6. Germline values: CDR1 SGHVS, CDR2 FNYEAQ. The CDR3 loop reads CASSLRSGVANTGELFF. In DNA form, the CDR3 reads TGTGCCAGCAGCTTACGGAGCGGGGTAGCGAACACCGGGGAGCTGTTTTTT. The entire variable domain, with the rest obtained from reference TRBV7-6 and TRBJ2-2, is as follows: GAGVSQSPRYKVTKRGQDVALRCDPISGHVSLYWYRQALGQGPEFLTYFNYEAQQDKSGLPNDRFSAERPEGSISTLTIQRTEQRDSAMYRCASSLRSGVANTGELFFGEGSRLTVL.

This clonotype occurred many times. The rearrangement uses TRBV10-1 and TRBJ2-1; TRBD1 is a possible D gene (5 bases). V was trimmed by 4 bases and J by 10 bases, leaving 14 bases between them. CDR3 length: 13 amino acids. Germline V gives CDR1 WNHNN, CDR2 SYGVQD (reference sequence). The CDR3 is CASSAAGPGEQFF. The CDR3 DNA follows: TGCGCCAGCAGTGCGGCAGGGCCTGGGGAGCAGTTCTTC.

By share of the sample, this clonotype is medium-sized (0.01 to 0.1%). The rearrangement uses TRBV3-1 and TRBJ2-4; 7 nucleotides agree with TRBD2. Trimming removed 3 bases from V and 2 bases from J; junction bases left unmatched: 4. The CDR3 length is 15 residues. Germline V gene data show CDR1 as LGHDT and CDR2 as YNNKEL (reference sequence). This CDR3 reads CASSQETSPKNIQYF. As DNA, the CDR3 is TGTGCCAGCAGCCAGGAGACTAGCCCCAAAAACATTCAGTACTTC.

This clonotype was recorded a few times. The genes are TRBV27 and TRBJ1-1, with D perhaps TRBD1 (5 bases). The CDR3 contains 13 residues. CDR1 MNHEY and CDR2 SMNVEV come from the germline V gene (reference sequence). Trimming removed 4 bases at V and 4 bases at J, with 10 bases between. In nucleotides, the CDR3 is TGTGCCAGCAGTTCCGGGACGCCCACTGAAGCTTTCTTT. Amino acid sequence: CASSSGTPTEAFF.

This clonotype was counted many times. One end of the junction does not line up with germline, which may come from a read error. This chain links TRBV7-6 with TRBJ2-2; TRBD1 or TRBD2 may be the D gene (5 bases each). The CDR3 spans 15 residues. Germline V gene lookup returns CDR1 SGHVS and CDR2 FNYEAQ. Here the CDR3 DNA reads TGCGCCAGCAGCTTGGCCGGGACGGACACCGGGGAGCTGTTTTTT. Residues: CASSLAGTDTGELFF.

CDR3 bases: TGTGCCAGCAGCTTTAGACAGGGTCGAAATTCACCCCTCCACTTT. Its protein product is CASSFRQGRNSPLHF. The chain has TRBV11-2 and TRBJ1-6; 7 nucleotides align to TRBD1. V was clipped by 3 bases and J by 7 bases; unmatched bases: 6. The CDR3 contains 15 residues. Germline CDR1 reads SGHAT; CDR2 reads FQNNGV.

This clonotype turned up a few times. The chain has TRBV7-2 and TRBJ1-3, with D perhaps matching TRBD1 (6 bases). V lost 5 bases and J lost 3, with 17 bases in between. Germline V gives CDR1 SGHTA, CDR2 FQGNSA. The CDR3 extends over 16 amino acids. Here the CDR3 reads CASSLSGGRGGNTIYF. As DNA, the CDR3 is TGTGCCAGCAGCCTCTCCGGGGGCAGGGGTGGAAACACCATATATTTT.

This clonotype was seen at least ten times. The V gene is TRBV27, the J gene TRBJ2-2, with TRBD2 matching over 12 bases. The CDR3 totals 19 residues. J lost 4 bases, V lost 7 bases, and 16 bases had no gene match. CDR1 is MNHEY and CDR2 is SMNVEV in the germline V gene (reference sequence). The chain's CDR3 is CASTTEWLAGGPGTGELFF. The CDR3 nucleotides are TGTGCCAGCACCACAGAGTGGCTAGCGGGGGGGCCGGGCACCGGGGAGCTGTTTTTT.

There are many counts of this clonotype. The V and J genes are TRBV11-2 and TRBJ2-1; no clear D gene. CDR1 and CDR2 from the germline V gene are SGHAT and FQNNGV. V was pared by 2 bases and J by 8 bases, with 7 bases between. CDR3 length: 12 residues. CDR3 residues: CASSLTGDEQFF. CDR3 DNA sequence: TGTGCCAGCAGCTTAACCGGCGATGAGCAGTTCTTC.

This clonotype was seen a few times. It may be a read error: a sequence one base away is much more abundant. The chain is built from TRBV12-3 or TRBV12-4 and TRBJ1-2, with D tentatively TRBD1 (6 bases). CDR3 length: 13 residues. The V gene lost 5 bases and the J gene lost 2 bases, with 9 bases spanning the gap. The CDR3: CASSNTGNYGYTF. CDR3 nucleotide sequence: TGTGCCAGCAGTAACACAGGGAACTATGGCTACACCTTC.

Here the CDR3 reads CSVEEGLNTEAFF. CDR3 coding DNA: TGCAGCGTTGAAGAAGGCTTGAACACTGAAGCTTTCTTT. The chain uses TRBV29-1 and TRBJ1-1; unclear D gene. The CDR3 consists of 13 residues. Trimming removed 0 bases from V and 0 bases from J, with 5 bases in between. Looked up from germline, CDR1 is SQVTM and CDR2 is ANQGSEA. Complete variable domain (other parts from reference TRBV29-1 and TRBJ1-1): SAVISQKPSRDICQRGTSLTIQCQVDSQVTMMFWYRQQPGQSLTLIATANQGSEATYESGFVIDKFPISRPNLTFSTLTVSNMSPEDSSIYLCSVEEGLNTEAFFGQGTRLTVV.

This clonotype was recorded many times. This chain links TRBV20-1 with TRBJ2-3; 9 positions agree with TRBD2. From germline, CDR1 is DFQATT and CDR2 SNEGSKA (reference sequence). The V gene end was trimmed by 3 bases and the J gene end by 2 bases; junction bases not matched to a gene: 6. There are 15 residues in the CDR3. CDR3 amino acids: CSASGLAGITDTQYF. The CDR3 DNA is TGCAGTGCTAGTGGGCTAGCGGGGATCACAGATACGCAGTATTTT.

In this sample, this clonotype turned up a few times. The chain employs TRBV18 and TRBJ1-1; D perhaps matches TRBD1 (5 bases). Trimming cost V 6 bases and J 1 base, with 21 bases left between them. The V gene's germline CDR1 is KGHSH and CDR2 LQKENI. CDR3 length: 17 residues. In nucleotides, the CDR3 is TGTGCCAGCTCCCATGACGCCCTCAGGGTTTCGAACACTGAAGCTTTCTTT. Protein: CASSHDALRVSNTEAFF.

In its sample, this clonotype was seen many times. The chain couples TRBV4-2 to TRBJ2-5; D unclear. Trimming shortened V by 4 bases and J by 5 bases, and 8 bases separated the two germline ends. The germline gives CDR1 LGHNA, CDR2 YNFKEQ. CDR3 length: 12 amino acids. CDR3 sequence: CASSPIGETQYF. In nucleotides, the CDR3 is TGTGCCAGCAGCCCGATCGGGGAGACCCAGTACTTC.

V usage is TRBV12-3 or TRBV12-4 and J usage is TRBJ2-7; D may be TRBD1 (6 bases). This CDR3 has 17 amino acids. V lost 5 bases, J lost 2 bases, and 22 bases lay in between. CDR3 nucleotide sequence: TGTGCCAGCAGTCCCGACAGGTTGTCCTTAAAGGCCTACGAGCAGTACTTC. Amino acid sequence: CASSPDRLSLKAYEQYF.

A remark on this clonotype: A much more abundant neighbour one base away suggests this may be a read error. The chain is built from TRBV2 and TRBJ1-1; no definite D call. Germline CDR1 is SNHLY and CDR2 is FYNNEI. The CDR3 contains 14 residues. The CDR3 sequence: CACRLSWENTEAFF. The DNA of the CDR3 is TGTGCCTGCAGGCTGAGTTGGGAGAACACTGAAGCTTTCTTT.

This clonotype was counted between two and nine times. The chain recombines TRBV20-1 with TRBJ2-5; D uncertain. The CDR3 extends over 15 amino acids. Germline V gene sequence: CDR1 DFQATT, CDR2 SNEGSKA (reference sequence). V was cut by 0 bases and J by 4 bases, with 15 bases left in between. CDR3 sequence (DNA): TGCAGTGCTAGAGATCCGATGGGGTCGGGAGAGACCCAGTACTTC. As protein: CSARDPMGSGETQYF.

With regard to this clonotype: A much more abundant neighbour one base away suggests this may be a read error. The chain joins TRBV4-1 to TRBJ1-2; D remains ambiguous. Between the trimmed V and J ends, which lost 2 bases and 4 bases, there was a span of 14 bases. Germline lookup yields CDR1 MGHRA and CDR2 YSYEKL. The CDR3 has 15 residues. The CDR3 sequence is CASSQFKGLGYGYTF. The CDR3 DNA reads as TGCGCCAGCAGCCAATTTAAAGGACTGGGCTATGGCTACACCTTC.